The entry that follows covers one T cell receptor beta chain sequence. Its cognate antigen is unknown. Sequencing was preceded by expansion of antigen-specific CD4+ T cells with viral peptide pools in the ViraFEST assay. CD4+ T cells were isolated after around 10 days of culture. The sample is drawn from a study of vaccination effects on CD4 cells after COVID-19. Measured with immunoSEQ multiplex PCR; TCRdb has only the in-frame clones, and not every one. The sample lists about 79,000 clones; approximately 81% were seen once. The clonotype originates from a human donor who received a COVID-19 vaccine. The sequenced sample was CD4+ T cells from PBMCs cultured with HCoV-229E spike peptides, obtained before COVID-19 vaccination.

CDR3 sequence: CASSLAATAGNTIYF. The CDR3, as DNA: TGTGCCAGCAGCTTGGCCGCGACAGCGGGAAACACCATATATTTT. The J gene is TRBJ1-3, the V gene TRBV5-4, with D possibly TRBD1 on 5 matching bases. Germline lookup yields CDR1 SGHNT and CDR2 YYREEE (reference sequence). Between the trimmed V and J ends, which lost 0 bases and 4 bases, there was a span of 11 bases. This CDR3 is built from 15 residues.